Below, 4 T cell receptor beta chains from the same sample are listed, as sequenced in a study of blood T cell repertoires in COVID-19. Produced via immunoSEQ multiplex PCR; TCRdb's table is partial and in-frame only. The sample yields 150,000 to 250,000 clones, 75% to 85% seen once. The source material was peripheral blood. The receptors originated from a woman between 35 and 50 years old with COVID-19, enrolled during active disease.

V gene TRBV18 combines with J gene TRBJ2-2; 7 bases map to TRBD1. Germline lookup yields CDR1 KGHSH and CDR2 LQKENI. With V trimmed by 1 base and J by 13 bases, 12 bases remained unmatched. This CDR3 has 15 residues. This CDR3 is CASSPLEGTAAWLFF. The CDR3 nucleotides read TGTGCCAGCTCACCACTCGAAGGGACAGCCGCTTGGCTGTTTTTT.

J is TRBJ2-7 and V is TRBV10-3; D uncertain. CDR1 ENHRY and CDR2 SYGVKD come from the germline V gene. There are 11 residues in the CDR3. The ends were cut back, 4 bases at V and 3 bases at J, with 4 bases in the middle. Here the CDR3 DNA reads TGTGCCATCAGTGGTCACTACGAGCAGTACTTC. Its translation: CAISGHYEQYF.

The chain employs TRBV29-1 and TRBJ1-2; 9 bases are shared with TRBD1. Germline-derived CDR1 and CDR2 are SQVTM and ANQGSEA. Trimming took 3 bases from V and 8 from J; bases not matched to a gene: 10. This CDR3 is built from 14 residues. The CDR3 nucleotides read TGCAGCGTTGAGTCGAACAGGGGGCCTGGGGGCTACACCTTC. This encodes CSVESNRGPGGYTF.

Regarding this clone: The same CDR3 also results from other DNA sequences found in this sample. V gene TRBV5-1 combines with J gene TRBJ2-7, with 9 bases lining up with TRBD1. The CDR3 is made up of 16 amino acids. The V and J ends lost 5 bases and 4 bases, in that order; junction bases with no gene match: 13. CDR1 is SGHRS, CDR2 YFSETQ, per germline. CDR3 DNA: TGCGCCAGCAGTCTCGGACCGGGACAGGGATCATACGAGCAGTACTTC. It translates to CASSLGPGQGSYEQYF.